This TCR beta chain was profiled in a study of blood T cell repertoires in COVID-19. Overall study: COVID-19 samples collected from the United States, Italy and Spain covered acute and convalescent phases. PBMCs, B-cell-depleted T cells, or T cells provided the cDNA or gDNA that made up the material.

Authors' data handling: How many nucleated cells were present was estimated from reference gene primer amplification. The data were produced by immunoSEQ multiplex PCR, yet TCRdb's version contains in-frame clones alone and is incomplete. The V and J calls and clone size are taken from that table; D and trimming were inferred from the DNA. The data show roughly 120,000 clones, with 85% seen just once and roughly a tenth held by the top ten. In germline, CDR1 is SSHAT, CDR2 FNYEAQ (reference sequence). The CDR3 runs 13 residues. Sequencing input: peripheral blood. This TCR came from a man older than 75 with acute or convalescent COVID-19. V gene TRBV7-7 combines with J gene TRBJ2-1; 8 nucleotides agree with TRBD2. CDR3 loop: CASSSSGGNEQFF. In nucleotides, the CDR3 is TGTGCTAGCTCCTCCAGCGGGGGAAATGAGCAGTTCTTC.